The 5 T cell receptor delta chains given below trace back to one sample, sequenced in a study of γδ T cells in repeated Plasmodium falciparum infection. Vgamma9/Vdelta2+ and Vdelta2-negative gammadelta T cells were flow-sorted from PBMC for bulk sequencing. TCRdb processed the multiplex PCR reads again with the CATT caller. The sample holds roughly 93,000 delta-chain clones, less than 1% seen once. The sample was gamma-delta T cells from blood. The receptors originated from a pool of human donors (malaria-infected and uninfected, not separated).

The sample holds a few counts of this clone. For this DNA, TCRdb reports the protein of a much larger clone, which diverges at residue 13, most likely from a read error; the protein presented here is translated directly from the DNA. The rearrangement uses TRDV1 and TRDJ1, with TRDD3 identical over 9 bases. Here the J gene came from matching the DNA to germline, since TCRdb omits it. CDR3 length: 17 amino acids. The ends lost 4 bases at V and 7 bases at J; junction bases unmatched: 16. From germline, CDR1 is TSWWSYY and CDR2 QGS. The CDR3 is CALGGPSLWGIKTKLIF. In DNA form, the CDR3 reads TGTGCTCTTGGGGGACCTTCCTTGTGGGGGATAAAGACTAAACTCATCTTT.

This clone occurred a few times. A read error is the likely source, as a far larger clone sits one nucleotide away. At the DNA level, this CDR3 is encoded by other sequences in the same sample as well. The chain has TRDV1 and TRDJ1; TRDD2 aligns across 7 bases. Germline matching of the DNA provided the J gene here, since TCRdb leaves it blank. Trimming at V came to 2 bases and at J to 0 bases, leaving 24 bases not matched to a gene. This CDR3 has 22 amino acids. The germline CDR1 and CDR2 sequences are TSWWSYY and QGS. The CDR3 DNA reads TGTGCTCTTGGGGAATTATTGGTCCTTCCTGTGGGGTACGCGCCATACACCGATAAACTCATCTTT. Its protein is CALGELLVLPVGYAPYTDKLIF.

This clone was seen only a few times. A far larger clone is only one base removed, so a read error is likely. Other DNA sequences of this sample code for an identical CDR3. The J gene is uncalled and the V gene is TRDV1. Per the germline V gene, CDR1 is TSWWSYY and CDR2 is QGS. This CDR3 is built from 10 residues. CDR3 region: CALGKAKLIF. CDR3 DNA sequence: TGTGCTCTTGGGAAGGCCAAACTCATCTTC.

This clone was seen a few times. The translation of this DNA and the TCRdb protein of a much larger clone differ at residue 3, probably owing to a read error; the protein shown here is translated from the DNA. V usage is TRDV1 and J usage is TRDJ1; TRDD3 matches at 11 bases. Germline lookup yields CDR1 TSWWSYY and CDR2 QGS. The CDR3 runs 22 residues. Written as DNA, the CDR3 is TGTGCTCCTGGGGATCCCCCTTCCTCCTGGGGGATACACACTTCGTACACCGACAAACTCATCTTT. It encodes CAPGDPPSSWGIHTSYTDKLIF.

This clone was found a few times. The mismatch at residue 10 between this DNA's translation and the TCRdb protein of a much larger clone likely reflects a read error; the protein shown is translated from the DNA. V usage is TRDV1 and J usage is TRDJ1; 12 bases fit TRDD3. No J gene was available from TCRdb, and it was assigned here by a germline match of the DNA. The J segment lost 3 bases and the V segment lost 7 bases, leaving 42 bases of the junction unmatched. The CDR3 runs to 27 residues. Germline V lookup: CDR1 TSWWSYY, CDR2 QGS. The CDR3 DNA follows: TGTGCTCTTGCTAATGGTGGATCCCAAGGGGACGAAACTGGGGGATACTCCTGGACGAGAGGGTCCGATAAACTCATCTTT. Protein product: CALANGGSQGDETGGYSWTRGSDKLIF.